This T cell receptor (beta chain) was sequenced during a study of PD-1 blockade in classical Hodgkin lymphoma. The repertoire was sequenced with immunoSEQ multiplex PCR; TCRdb's copy has only in-frame clones and lacks some. Here the sample spans 29,000 or so clones, more than 60% being singletons. The CDR3 runs to 15 residues. The J segment lost 2 bases and the V segment lost 5 bases, leaving 8 bases of the junction unmatched. CDR1 and CDR2 (germline): MDHEN, SYDVKM. In every patient, relapse followed autologous stem cell transplantation, while exposure to brentuximab vedotin differed. Findings and caveats of the study: With respect to the repertoire differences, their causes, possibly disease activity or prior therapy, remain undefined.

Points on this clone: Its cognate antigen is unknown.

The gene calls are TRBV28 and TRBJ2-7; 8 bases match TRBD1. Sequenced here: peripheral blood mononuclear cells (PBMCs), sampled before the second cycle of nivolumab. The sequence was collected from a human donor with classical Hodgkin lymphoma. The CDR3 loop reads CASSRRDRKTYEQYF. DNA for the CDR3: TGTGCCAGCAGTCGAAGGGACAGGAAAACCTACGAGCAGTACTTC.